This T cell receptor (beta chain) was observed in a study of blood T cell repertoires in COVID-19. About the research overall: Samples representing acute and convalescent COVID-19 were sourced from the United States, Italy and Spain. T cells, B-cell-depleted T cells, or PBMCs supplied cDNA or gDNA.

V was pared by 2 bases and J by 11 bases, with 3 bases of the junction left unmatched. Germline V gene data show CDR1 as SNHLY and CDR2 as FYNNEI. There are 13 residues in the CDR3. The data were produced by immunoSEQ multiplex PCR, yet TCRdb's version contains in-frame clones alone and is incomplete. The sample yields around 230,000 clones, about 85% seen once. The chain joins TRBV2 to TRBJ1-1; TRBD1 matches at 12 bases. The sequence was collected from a woman aged 25 to 39 who had recovered from COVID-19. Sequenced sample: PBMCs or T cells enriched from blood (not recorded which). In DNA form, the CDR3 reads TGTGCCAGCAGTGAAAGGGACAGGGGGCTGGCTTTCTTT. Amino acid sequence: CASSERDRGLAFF.